The clone carrying this T cell receptor (beta chain) came up once. Germline CDR1 is LNHDA and CDR2 is SQIVND (reference sequence). V dropped 7 bases and J dropped 5; count of bases not matched to a gene: 14. The length of the CDR3 is 16 residues. The sample comes from a study of T cell repertoires and Cas9 in healthy adults. Study-level background: Multi-effector potency, cytotoxicity and lineage were assessed in SpCas9-reactive CD4 and CD8 T cells.

TCRdb keeps only in-frame clones here, not all; method: immunoSEQ multiplex PCR. The data contain tens of thousands of clones, roughly 92% of them seen just once; the ten biggest clones take up roughly 0.76%. Sample: CD4+ effector T cells (CD127+, CD25-, CD137-, CD154-) from PBMCs; culture status not recorded. The sequence derives from a human donor in good health. The rearrangement joins TRBV19 to TRBJ1-5, with TRBD1 identical over 7 bases. In nucleotides, the CDR3 is TGTGCCAGTATAGACAGGGTCAGCTCCTTGTATCAGCCCCAGCATTTT. This encodes CASIDRVSSLYQPQHF.